The clone carrying this T cell receptor beta chain was counted between two and nine times. The antigen remains undetermined. CDR1 is MNHEY, CDR2 SVGAGI, per germline. V lost 0 bases to trimming and J lost 8 bases, with 5 bases between them. This CDR3 comprises 12 residues. Template material for amplifying TCR beta CDR3 regions consisted of RNA transcripts. Carried out on the TCR CDR3, a first-round RT-PCR used the HTBI primer set. Via MiXCR, TCRdb re-called the multiplex PCR reads, giving one row per CDR3 protein. The sample has about 600,000 distinct CDR3 sequences, 16% seen once. The entry originates in a study of T cells in Graves' hyperthyroidism and ophthalmopathy. Study-level findings and limits: Most expanded thyroid clonotypes above 0.001 recurred in blood.

The specimen sequenced was blood. The chain is built from TRBV6-5 and TRBJ2-1, with a tentative D call TRBD2 (5 bases). The sequence came from a woman in her thirties or forties with Graves' ophthalmopathy. In DNA, the CDR3 is TGTGCCAGCAGTTACTCGAGGGATGAGCAGTTCTTC. It encodes CASSYSRDEQFF.